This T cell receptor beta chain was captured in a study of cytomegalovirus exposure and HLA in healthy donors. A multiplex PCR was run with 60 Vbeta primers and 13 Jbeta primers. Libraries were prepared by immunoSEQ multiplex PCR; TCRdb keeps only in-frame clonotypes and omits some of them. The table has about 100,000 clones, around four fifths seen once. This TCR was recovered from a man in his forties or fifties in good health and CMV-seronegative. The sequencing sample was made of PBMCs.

CDR3 DNA: TGCGCCAGCAGCAGGGGCAGTCTAGCTTTCTTT. It yields the protein CASSRGSLAFF. This chain joins TRBV4-3 and TRBJ1-1; perhaps TRBD1 as D (5 bases). The CDR3 covers 11 residues. V was trimmed by 5 bases and J by 10 bases, leaving 11 bases between them. In germline, CDR1 is LGHNA, CDR2 YSLEER.